This T cell receptor beta chain was found in a study of blood T cell dynamics during melanoma immunotherapy. Study findings and constraints: Unlike progressors, later disease-control patients had W3 repertoires gaining clonality or diversity.

This clone was seen only a few times. Its antigen remains unidentified. Germline loops: CDR1 SGHNT, CDR2 YYREEE (reference sequence). The CDR3 consists of 15 residues. The V segment lost 3 bases and the J segment 4 bases; nucleotides outside the gene matches: 6. Documented time point: pre-treatment baseline. Prior systemic cancer therapy, immunosuppressant use and other active malignancies excluded patients. Repertoires were generated with immunoSEQ multiplex PCR, while TCRdb's copy carries only in-frame clones and drops some. The table shows 8,000 to 11,000 clones, with about 88% occurring only once. The origin of this receptor is a human donor with melanoma. This chain joins TRBV5-4 and TRBJ2-1, with 8 bases lining up with TRBD1. The sequencing used blood, collected from a patient treated with checkpoint blockade. The CDR3 here is CASSSGTGSYNEQFF. The CDR3 DNA reads TGTGCCAGCAGCTCCGGGACAGGTTCTTACAATGAGCAGTTCTTC. Supplemented by reference TRBV5-4 and TRBJ2-1, the full variable domain reads ETGVTQSPTHLIKTRGQQVTLRCSSQSGHNTVSWYQQALGQGPQFIFQYYREEENGRGNFPPRFSGLQFPNYSSELNVNALELDDSALYLCASSSGTGSYNEQFFGPGTRLTVL.